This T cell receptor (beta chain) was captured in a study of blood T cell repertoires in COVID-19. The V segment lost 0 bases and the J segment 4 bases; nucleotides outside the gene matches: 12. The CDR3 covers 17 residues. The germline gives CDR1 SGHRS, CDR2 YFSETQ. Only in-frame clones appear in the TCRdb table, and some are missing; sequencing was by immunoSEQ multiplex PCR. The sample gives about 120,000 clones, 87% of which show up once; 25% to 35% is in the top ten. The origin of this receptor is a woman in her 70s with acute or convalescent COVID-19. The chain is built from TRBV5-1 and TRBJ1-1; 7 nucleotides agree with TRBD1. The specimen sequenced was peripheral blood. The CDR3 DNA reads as TGCGCCAGCAGCTTGGGGCCCACAGGGGCGGGTAGCACTGAAGCTTTCTTT. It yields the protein CASSLGPTGAGSTEAFF.